These 29 T cell receptor beta chains were sequenced from one sample in a study of control samples from healthy donors and cancer patients. Libraries were prepared by immunoSEQ multiplex PCR; TCRdb keeps only in-frame clonotypes and omits some of them. The sample contains approximately 170,000 clones, nearly 90% of which appear only once. Input material: blood. The receptors originated from a woman between 50 and 59 years old in good health.

The V and J genes are TRBV5-5 and TRBJ2-4; D not certain. CDR3 length: 13 residues. The V gene's germline CDR1 is SGHKS and CDR2 YYEKEE (reference sequence). With 1 base removed from V and 4 bases from J, the gap between germline ends came to 6 bases. The CDR3 is CASSLPGKNIQYF. The CDR3 nucleotides are TGTGCCAGCAGCTTGCCCGGGAAAAACATTCAGTACTTC. Filled out from reference TRBV5-5 and TRBJ2-4, the complete variable domain reads DAGVTQSPTHLIKTRGQQVTLRCSPISGHKSVSWYQQVLGQGPQFIFQYYEKEERGRGNFPDRFSARQFPNYSSELNVNALLLGDSALYLCASSLPGKNIQYFGAGTRLSVL.

The rearrangement links TRBV6-1 to TRBJ1-2, with D unclear. The V end was cut by 4 bases, the J end by 5 bases, with 20 bases between. CDR1 MNHNS and CDR2 SASEGT come from the germline V gene. This CDR3 spans 16 amino acids. CDR3 sequence (DNA): TGTGCCAGCAGTGGGAAGGCGGGTTCCTTTCGTTATGGCTACACCTTC. It yields the protein CASSGKAGSFRYGYTF.

The genes are TRBV6-5 and TRBJ2-1, with D possibly TRBD1 on 5 matching bases. Per the germline V gene, CDR1 is MNHEY and CDR2 is SVGAGI. The CDR3 covers 11 residues. The V gene lost 8 bases and the J gene lost 8 bases, with 10 bases spanning the gap. For the CDR3, the DNA is TGTGCCAGCTGCAGGGTCGATGAGCAGTTCTTC. Protein sequence: CASCRVDEQFF.

This clone has only one observation. V and J are TRBV9 and TRBJ2-1, with a tentative D call TRBD2 (6 bases). V was shortened by 3 bases and J by 6 bases, with 13 bases between the two germline ends. The germline V gene encodes CDR1 SGDLS and CDR2 YYNGEE. The CDR3 covers 14 residues. CDR3 bases: TGTGCCAGCAGCGCGGAGGTAGCGGTCAATGAGCAGTTCTTC. Amino acid sequence: CASSAEVAVNEQFF.

V and J are TRBV7-9 and TRBJ2-1; TRBD2 agrees at 9 bases. V dropped 5 bases and J dropped 3; count of bases not matched to a gene: 5. CDR1 is SEHNR and CDR2 is FQNEAQ in the germline V gene (reference sequence). CDR3 size: 15 residues. The CDR3 region has the DNA TGTGCCAGCAGCCCGACTAGCGGAAACTACAATGAGCAGTTCTTC. Its protein product is CASSPTSGNYNEQFF.

V is TRBV4-3 and J is TRBJ1-1; D is possibly TRBD1 (5 bases). This CDR3 contains 15 residues. Germline V gives CDR1 LGHNA, CDR2 YSLEER. V lost 4 bases, J lost 3 bases, and 15 bases lay in between. CDR3 amino acids: CASSPQVGRDTEAFF. Written as DNA, the CDR3 is TGCGCCAGCAGCCCCCAGGTGGGGCGGGACACTGAAGCTTTCTTT.

V and J are TRBV7-6 and TRBJ1-1, with D possibly TRBD1 on 6 matching bases. Germline loops: CDR1 SGHVS, CDR2 FNYEAQ. The V gene lost 1 base and the J gene lost 1 base, with 10 bases spanning the gap. This CDR3 has 15 amino acids. CDR3 DNA sequence: TGTGCCAGCAGCTTAGAGGCAGGGGCGAACACTGAAGCTTTCTTT. Translating it yields CASSLEAGANTEAFF.

V and J are TRBV6-5 and TRBJ2-7; possible D gene TRBD1, 6 bases. The CDR3 extends over 14 amino acids. V lost 4 bases, J lost 6 bases, and 16 bases lay in between. Germline V gene sequence: CDR1 MNHEY, CDR2 SVGAGI. The CDR3 sequence: CASSSARRQAEQYF. The CDR3 region has the DNA TGTGCCAGCAGTTCTGCCAGGCGACAGGCCGAGCAGTACTTC.

This chain connects TRBV7-9 to TRBJ1-2; D not certain. Germline CDR1 and CDR2: SEHNR and FQNEAQ (reference sequence). The CDR3 runs 13 residues. V gave up 1 base and J gave up 4 bases, with 7 bases separating them. CDR3 DNA: TGTGCCAGCAGCTTAGAGTCCGTCTATGGCTACACCTTC. Translating gives CASSLESVYGYTF.

V and J are TRBV7-8 and TRBJ1-2; no definite D call. Per the germline V gene, CDR1 is SGHVS and CDR2 is FQNEAQ. This CDR3 spans 13 amino acids. V gave up 4 bases and J gave up 5 bases, with 11 bases separating them. DNA for the CDR3: TGTGCCAGCAGCTCAGGAGGTGATTATGGCTACACCTTC. Translating it yields CASSSGGDYGYTF.

This chain joins TRBV10-3 and TRBJ2-1; TRBD2 matches 7 bases. V lost 10 bases and J lost 3; bases outside the gene matches: 9. CDR1 is ENHRY and CDR2 is SYGVKD in the germline V gene. There are 14 residues in the CDR3. The CDR3 is CATVRREGYNEQFF. As DNA, the CDR3 is TGTGCCACAGTGAGGAGGGAGGGCTACAATGAGCAGTTCTTC.

The chain links TRBV28 to TRBJ2-7; D may be TRBD1 or TRBD2 (5 bases each). The V end lost 5 bases, the J end lost 5 bases, and 16 bases lay between the germline ends. The CDR3 runs 14 residues. Germline assignment: CDR1 MDHEN and CDR2 SYDVKM. The chain's CDR3 is CASSGTGGRNEQYF. In nucleotides, the CDR3 is TGTGCCAGCAGTGGGACCGGAGGCCGGAACGAGCAGTACTTC. The full variable domain, in which reference TRBV28 and TRBJ2-7 provide the parts outside the CDR3, is DVKVTQSSRYLVKRTGEKVFLECVQDMDHENMFWYRQDPGLGLRLIYFSYDVKMKEKGDIPEGYSVSREKKERFSLILESASTNQTSMYLCASSGTGGRNEQYFGPGTRLTVT.

The gene calls are TRBV7-9 and TRBJ1-3; D is uncertain. Germline V lookup: CDR1 SEHNR, CDR2 FQNEAQ (reference sequence). The length of the CDR3 is 16 residues. Deletions cut 5 bases from V and 0 bases from J, with 14 bases between. CDR3 loop: CASSNQRVSSGNTIYF. DNA of the CDR3: TGTGCCAGCAGCAACCAAAGGGTATCCTCTGGAAACACCATATATTTT.

This clone came up once. This chain joins TRBV18 and TRBJ1-2, with no clear D. This CDR3 is 13 amino acids long. The V and J ends lost 2 bases and 4 bases respectively, with 8 bases between them. CDR1 and CDR2 from the germline V gene are KGHSH and LQKENI. The CDR3 bases are TGTGCCAGCTCACCATTAGTCCGCTATGGCTACACCTTC. Translated: CASSPLVRYGYTF.

The chain recombines TRBV5-1 with TRBJ2-2; 8 bases match TRBD2. J gave up 0 bases and V 7 bases, and 2 bases lay outside the gene matches. The CDR3 consists of 14 residues. Germline lookup yields CDR1 SGHRS and CDR2 YFSETQ. The CDR3 bases are TGCGCCAGCTTAGCGGGGACGAACACCGGGGAGCTGTTTTTT. It yields the protein CASLAGTNTGELFF.

This clone has only one observation. The chain has TRBV30 and TRBJ1-4; D not resolved. The V end lost 5 bases, the J end lost 5 bases, and 3 bases lay between the germline ends. The germline V gene encodes CDR1 GTSNPN and CDR2 SVGIG (reference sequence). The CDR3 totals 10 residues. This CDR3 reads CAWANEKLFF. CDR3 nucleotides: TGTGCCTGGGCGAATGAAAAACTGTTTTTT.

This chain joins TRBV19 and TRBJ1-4; D possibly corresponds to TRBD1 (5 bases). Deletions cut 3 bases from V and 10 bases from J, with 18 bases between. This CDR3 has 15 residues. In germline, CDR1 is LNHDA, CDR2 SQIVND (reference sequence). CDR3 sequence: CASSIGFPGQGKLFF. CDR3 in DNA: TGTGCCAGTAGTATTGGGTTCCCCGGACAAGGAAAACTGTTTTTT.

The rearrangement joins TRBV12-3 or TRBV12-4 to TRBJ2-2; D ambiguous. V dropped 3 bases and J dropped 3 bases, with 5 bases sitting between them. The length of the CDR3 is 13 residues. CDR3 sequence: CASSLAHTGELFF. CDR3 bases: TGTGCCAGCAGTTTGGCTCACACCGGGGAGCTGTTTTTT.

CDR3 DNA sequence: TGTGCCTGGAGTAGGGGACAGGCCTACGAGCAGTACTTC. It translates to CAWSRGQAYEQYF. The chain employs TRBV30 and TRBJ2-7, with TRBD1 identical over 8 bases. The CDR3 sequence is 13 residues long. Per germline, CDR1 GTSNPN and CDR2 SVGIG (reference sequence). Trimming cost V 2 bases and J 2 bases; bases outside gene matches: 2.

Concerning this clone itself: This specimen includes other DNA sequences encoding the same CDR3. This sequence joins TRBV7-2 and TRBJ2-3; no reliable D call. The germline gives CDR1 SGHTA, CDR2 FQGNSA. Trimming shortened V by 5 bases and J by 6 bases, and 15 bases separated the two germline ends. The CDR3 is 14 residues long. The DNA of the CDR3 is TGTGCCAGCAGCCCGTCAGGCATTAGGGATACGCAGTATTTT. This encodes CASSPSGIRDTQYF. The variable domain in full, with the rest retrieved from reference TRBV7-2 and TRBJ2-3, is GAGVSQSPSNKVTEKGKDVELRCDPISGHTALYWYRQSLGQGLEFLIYFQGNSAPDKSGLPSDRFSAERTGGSVSTLTIQRTQQEDSAVYLCASSPSGIRDTQYFGPGTRLTVL.

On this clone itself: The sample has other DNA sequences that encode this CDR3 too. The chain employs TRBV12-3 or TRBV12-4 and TRBJ2-2; weak D call: TRBD1 (6 bases). V gave up 6 bases and J gave up 5 bases, with 10 bases separating them. CDR3 length equals 13 residues. In nucleotides, the CDR3 is TGTGCCAGCAGCAGAACAGGGACCGGGGAGCTGTTTTTT. It is translated as CASSRTGTGELFF.

The chain joins TRBV9 to TRBJ1-2; maybe TRBD1 (6 bases). The CDR3 has 15 amino acids. CDR1 SGDLS and CDR2 YYNGEE come from the germline V gene. The germline V and J ends were trimmed by 4 bases and 4 bases, with 17 bases remaining between them. DNA for the CDR3: TGTGCCAGCAGCCCACGGACAGCCTCTGGCTATGGCTACACCTTC. It specifies CASSPRTASGYGYTF.

The V call is TRBV6-5, the J call TRBJ1-5, with 7 bases identical to TRBD1. Losses at the gene ends were 5 bases for V and 3 bases for J; bases not matched to a gene: 7. The CDR3 length is 15 residues. The V gene's germline CDR1 is MNHEY and CDR2 SVGAGI. This CDR3 is CASSRGQTPNQPQHF. As DNA, the CDR3 is TGTGCCAGCAGTAGGGGACAGACCCCCAATCAGCCCCAGCATTTT.

J is TRBJ1-1 and V is TRBV30; unclear D gene. The CDR3 has 11 amino acids. Trimming shortened V by 4 bases and J by 4 bases, and 7 bases separated the two germline ends. Germline CDR1 reads GTSNPN; CDR2 reads SVGIG (reference sequence). CDR3: CAWTSGTEAFF. The CDR3 DNA reads TGTGCCTGGACCTCCGGCACTGAAGCTTTCTTT.

The rearrangement joins TRBV10-3 to TRBJ2-1; D not resolved. The CDR3 is made up of 12 amino acids. V lost 0 bases and J 7 bases, leaving 4 bases between the germline ends. Germline V gene lookup returns CDR1 ENHRY and CDR2 SYGVKD. DNA for the CDR3: TGTGCCATCAGTGAGTCGGCGAATGAGCAGTTCTTC. Encoded protein: CAISESANEQFF.

Only one count was recorded for this clone. V is TRBV30 and J is TRBJ2-1, with D perhaps TRBD2 (6 bases). Per the germline V gene, CDR1 is GTSNPN and CDR2 is SVGIG (reference sequence). V lost 3 bases to trimming and J lost 6 bases, with 18 bases between them. This CDR3 region has 15 residues. CDR3 loop: CAWRKKVLAGNEQFF. In DNA form, the CDR3 reads TGTGCCTGGAGAAAGAAGGTACTAGCTGGCAATGAGCAGTTCTTC. Based on the CDR3 plus reference TRBV30 and TRBJ2-1, the full variable domain is SQTIHQWPATLVQPVGSPLSLECTVEGTSNPNLYWYRQAAGRGLQLLFYSVGIGQISSEVPQNLSASRPQDRQFILSSKKLLLSDSGFYLCAWRKKVLAGNEQFFGPGTRLTVL.

Details on this clone: Compared with germline, one end of the junction differs, possibly owing to a read error. Other nucleotide sequences from this sample produce the same CDR3. The V and J genes are TRBV9 and TRBJ2-3, with 10 nucleotides matching TRBD1. The germline CDR1 and CDR2 sequences are SGDLS and YYNGEE. The CDR3 is 15 residues long. In DNA, the CDR3 is TGTGCCAGTAGCGCACCGGGACAGGGGCAAAGTACGCAGTATTTT. Protein sequence: CASSAPGQGQSTQYF.

The chain carries TRBV4-3 and TRBJ1-6; D perhaps matches TRBD1 (6 bases). This CDR3 is 20 amino acids long. V lost 1 base and J lost 0, with 19 bases in between. Germline V gene sequence: CDR1 LGHNA, CDR2 YSLEER. This CDR3 is CASSQVRTVVPSSYNSPLHF. The CDR3 DNA is TGCGCCAGCAGCCAAGTTAGGACAGTCGTTCCGAGCTCCTATAATTCACCCCTCCACTTT.

The rearrangement joins TRBV20-1 to TRBJ2-5; D is unresolved. CDR3 length equals 15 residues. Between the trimmed V and J ends, which lost 3 bases and 0 bases, there was a span of 14 bases. In germline, CDR1 is DFQATT, CDR2 SNEGSKA (reference sequence). The CDR3 DNA sequence: TGCAGTGCTAGTTGGCCGACGGCAAACCAAGAGACCCAGTACTTC. The encoded protein is CSASWPTANQETQYF.